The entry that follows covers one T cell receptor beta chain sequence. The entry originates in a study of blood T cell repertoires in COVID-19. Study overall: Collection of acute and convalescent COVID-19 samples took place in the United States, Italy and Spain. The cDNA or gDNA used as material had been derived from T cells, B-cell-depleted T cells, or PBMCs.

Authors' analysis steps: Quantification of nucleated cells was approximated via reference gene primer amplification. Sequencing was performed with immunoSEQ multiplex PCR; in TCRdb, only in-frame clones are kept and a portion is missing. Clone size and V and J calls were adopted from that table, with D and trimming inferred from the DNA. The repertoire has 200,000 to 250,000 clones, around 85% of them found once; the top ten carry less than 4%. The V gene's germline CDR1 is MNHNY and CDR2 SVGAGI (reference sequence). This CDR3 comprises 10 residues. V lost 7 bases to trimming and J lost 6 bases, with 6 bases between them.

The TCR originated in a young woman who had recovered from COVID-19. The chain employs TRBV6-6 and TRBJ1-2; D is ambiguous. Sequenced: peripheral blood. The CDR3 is CASTGNGYTF. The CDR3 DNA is TGTGCCAGCACAGGAAATGGCTACACCTTC.